This TCR beta chain was obtained from a study of T cell repertoires in cytomegalovirus infection. Study background: CMV infection and matching HLA type were both indicated by public TCR beta signatures. Study findings and constraints: Dominating the ex vivo response were HLA-C-restricted CMV-specific TCR beta clonotypes. Identification of carriers of CMV plus the relevant HLA was performed using cumulative public TCR beta family frequency.

Germline V gene data show CDR1 as ENHRY and CDR2 as SYGVKD. The CDR3 extends over 14 amino acids. Trimming removed 0 bases at V and 5 bases at J, with 10 bases between. This clonotype turned up a few times. Its antigen is unidentified. TCRdb reprocessed the reads with MiXCR, giving one entry per CDR3 protein. Here the sample spans hundreds of thousands of distinct CDR3 sequences, approximately 24% being singletons. Sequencing was carried out using CD8+ T cells from PBMCs. The sequence was obtained from a human donor in good health (CMV status not recorded). Some clones in this sample may be carry-over from other donors' samples. The chain recombines TRBV10-3 with TRBJ2-5, with D perhaps TRBD1 (6 bases). The CDR3 loop reads CAISESAGVETQYF. As DNA, the CDR3 is TGTGCCATCAGTGAGTCGGCAGGGGTCGAGACCCAGTACTTC.